This T cell receptor (beta chain) stems from a study of identical twins. Broader study findings: Monozygotic twins shared more out-of-frame TCR alpha than recombination models predicted. Conclusions were drawn cross-sectionally by statistical analysis, without following the same donors.

Germline V gene sequence: CDR1 SGDLS, CDR2 YYNGEE. This CDR3 contains 12 residues. V gave up 0 bases and J gave up 13 bases; unmatched junction bases: 6. A few counts support this clonotype. The target antigen is unknown. TCRdb itself ran the 5' RACE reads through MiXCR, one entry per CDR3 protein. The table lists about 200,000 distinct CDR3 sequences, 5.5% to 7.5% of them singletons. The same specimen was also included in a second study, on T cells expressing NK-cell markers. From that report: Top CD8+ clonotypes included the dominant CD3+CD56+NKG2C+ clonotypes in several donors. It was still unclear whether expanded NKG2C+ T cell clones were HCMV specific.

The clonotype originates from a woman in her late teens or twenties in good health. Sequencing was carried out using CD8+ T cells sorted from blood. This rearrangement joins TRBV9 to TRBJ1-2, with 7 bases that match TRBD1. CDR3 DNA: TGTGCCAGCAGCGTAGACGAGGGGGCACGCACCTTC. Its translation: CASSVDEGARTF.